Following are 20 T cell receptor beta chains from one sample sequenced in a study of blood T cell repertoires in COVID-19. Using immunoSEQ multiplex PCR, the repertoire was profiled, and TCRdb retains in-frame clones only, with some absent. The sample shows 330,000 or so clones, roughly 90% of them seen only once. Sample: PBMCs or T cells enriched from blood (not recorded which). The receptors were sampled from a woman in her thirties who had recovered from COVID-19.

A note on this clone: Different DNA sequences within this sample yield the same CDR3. CDR3 loop: CASSVDPGEDGYTF. The DNA for the CDR3 is TGTGCCAGCAGCGTAGACCCAGGGGAAGATGGCTACACCTTC. This chain joins TRBV9 and TRBJ1-2; tentatively, D is TRBD1 (6 bases). The V and J ends lost 0 bases and 6 bases respectively, with 12 bases between them. The CDR3 covers 14 residues. Germline-derived CDR1 and CDR2 are SGDLS and YYNGEE.

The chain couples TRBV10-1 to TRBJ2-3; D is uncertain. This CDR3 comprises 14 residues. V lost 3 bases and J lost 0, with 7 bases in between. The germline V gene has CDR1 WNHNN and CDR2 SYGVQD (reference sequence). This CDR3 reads CASSDVSSTDTQYF. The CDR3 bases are TGCGCCAGCAGTGACGTATCTAGCACAGATACGCAGTATTTT.

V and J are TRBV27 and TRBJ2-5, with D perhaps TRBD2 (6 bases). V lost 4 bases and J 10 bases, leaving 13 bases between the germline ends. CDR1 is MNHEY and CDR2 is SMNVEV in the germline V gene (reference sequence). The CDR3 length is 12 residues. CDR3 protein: CASSSPPGDQYF. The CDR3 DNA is TGTGCCAGCAGTTCCCCGCCGGGAGACCAGTACTTC.

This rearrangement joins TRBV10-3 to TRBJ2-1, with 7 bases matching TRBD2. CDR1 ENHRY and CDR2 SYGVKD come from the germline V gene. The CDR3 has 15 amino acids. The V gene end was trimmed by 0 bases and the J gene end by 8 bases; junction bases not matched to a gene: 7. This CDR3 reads CAISESGRGSDEQFF. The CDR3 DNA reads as TGTGCCATCAGTGAGTCAGGGAGGGGTTCGGATGAGCAGTTCTTC.

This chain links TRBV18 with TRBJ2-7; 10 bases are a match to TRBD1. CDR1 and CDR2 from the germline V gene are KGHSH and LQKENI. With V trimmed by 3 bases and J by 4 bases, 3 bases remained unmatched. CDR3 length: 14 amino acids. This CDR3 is CASSPGTGEYEQYF. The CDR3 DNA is TGTGCCAGCTCACCCGGGACAGGGGAGTACGAGCAGTACTTC.

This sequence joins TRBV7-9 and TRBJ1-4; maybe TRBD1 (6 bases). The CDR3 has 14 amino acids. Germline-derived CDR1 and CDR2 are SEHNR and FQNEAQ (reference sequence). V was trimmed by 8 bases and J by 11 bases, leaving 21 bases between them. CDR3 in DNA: TGTGCCAGCGGCACACGAGGGGGAGTGGAGAAACTGTTTTTT. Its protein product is CASGTRGGVEKLFF.

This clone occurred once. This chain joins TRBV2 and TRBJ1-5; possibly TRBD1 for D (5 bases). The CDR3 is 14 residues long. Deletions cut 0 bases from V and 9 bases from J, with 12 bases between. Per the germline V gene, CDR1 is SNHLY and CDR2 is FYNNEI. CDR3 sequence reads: CASSEAGRGAPQHF. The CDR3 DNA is TGTGCCAGCAGTGAAGCCGGGAGGGGCGCGCCCCAGCATTTT.

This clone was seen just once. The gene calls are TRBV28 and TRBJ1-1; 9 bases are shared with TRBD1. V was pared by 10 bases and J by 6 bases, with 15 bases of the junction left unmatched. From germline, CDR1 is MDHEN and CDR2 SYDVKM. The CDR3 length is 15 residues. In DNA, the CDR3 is TGTGCCACCTTAGGGCCTTCGGACAGGGGACCTGAAGCTTTCTTT. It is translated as CATLGPSDRGPEAFF.

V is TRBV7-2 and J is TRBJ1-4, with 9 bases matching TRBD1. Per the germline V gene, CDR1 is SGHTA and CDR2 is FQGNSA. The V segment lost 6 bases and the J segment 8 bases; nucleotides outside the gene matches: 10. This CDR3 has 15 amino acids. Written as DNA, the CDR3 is TGTGCCAGCAGGGCTAAACAGGGGGCGCGAGAAAAACTGTTTTTT. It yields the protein CASRAKQGAREKLFF.

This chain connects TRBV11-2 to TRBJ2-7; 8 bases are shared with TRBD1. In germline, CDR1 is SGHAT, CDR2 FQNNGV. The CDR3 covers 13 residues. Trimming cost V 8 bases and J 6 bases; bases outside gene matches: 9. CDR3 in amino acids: CASSPWTGSEQYF. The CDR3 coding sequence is TGTGCCAGCTCCCCCTGGACAGGGTCCGAGCAGTACTTC.

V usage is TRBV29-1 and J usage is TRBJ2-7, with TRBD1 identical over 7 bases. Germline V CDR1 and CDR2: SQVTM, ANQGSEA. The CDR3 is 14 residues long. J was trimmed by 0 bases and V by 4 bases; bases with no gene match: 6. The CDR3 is CSVGQGGTSYEQYF. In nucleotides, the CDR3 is TGCAGCGTTGGACAGGGTGGGACCTCCTACGAGCAGTACTTC.

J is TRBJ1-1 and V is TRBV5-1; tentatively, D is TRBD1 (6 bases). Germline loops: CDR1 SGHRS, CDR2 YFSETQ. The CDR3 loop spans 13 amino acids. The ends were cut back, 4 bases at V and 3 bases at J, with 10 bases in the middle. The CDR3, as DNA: TGCGCCAGCAGCACACAGGGATACACTGAAGCTTTCTTT. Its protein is CASSTQGYTEAFF.

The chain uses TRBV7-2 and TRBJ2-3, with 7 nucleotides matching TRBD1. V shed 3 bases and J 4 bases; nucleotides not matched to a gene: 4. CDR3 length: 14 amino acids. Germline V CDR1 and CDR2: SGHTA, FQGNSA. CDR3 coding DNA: TGTGCCAGCAGCTTTACAGGGGAAGCAGATACGCAGTATTTT. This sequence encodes CASSFTGEADTQYF.

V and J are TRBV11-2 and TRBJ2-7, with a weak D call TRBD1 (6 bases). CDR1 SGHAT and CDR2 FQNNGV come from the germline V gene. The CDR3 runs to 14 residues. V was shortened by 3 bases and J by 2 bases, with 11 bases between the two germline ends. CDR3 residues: CASSLWPGAYEQYF. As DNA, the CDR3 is TGTGCCAGCAGCTTGTGGCCAGGGGCCTACGAGCAGTACTTC.

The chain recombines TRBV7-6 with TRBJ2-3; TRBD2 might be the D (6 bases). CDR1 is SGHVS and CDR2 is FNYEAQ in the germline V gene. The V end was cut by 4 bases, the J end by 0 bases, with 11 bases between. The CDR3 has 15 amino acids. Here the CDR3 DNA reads TGTGCCAGCAGCTCCCCGGGGGTGAGCACAGATACGCAGTATTTT. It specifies CASSSPGVSTDTQYF.

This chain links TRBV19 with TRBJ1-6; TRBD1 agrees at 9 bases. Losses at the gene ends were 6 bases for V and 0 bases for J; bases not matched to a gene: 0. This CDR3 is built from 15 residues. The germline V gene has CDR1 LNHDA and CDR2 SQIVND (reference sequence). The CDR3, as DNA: TGTGCCAGTAGGGACAGGGGCTCCTATAATTCACCCCTCCACTTT. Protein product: CASRDRGSYNSPLHF.

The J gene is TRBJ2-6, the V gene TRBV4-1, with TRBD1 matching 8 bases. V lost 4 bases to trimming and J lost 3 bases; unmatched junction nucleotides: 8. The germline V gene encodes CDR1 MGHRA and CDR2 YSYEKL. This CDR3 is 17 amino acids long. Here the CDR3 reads CASSPGQGVDGANVLTF. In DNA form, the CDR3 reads TGCGCCAGCAGCCCTGGACAGGGAGTTGATGGGGCCAACGTCCTGACTTTC.

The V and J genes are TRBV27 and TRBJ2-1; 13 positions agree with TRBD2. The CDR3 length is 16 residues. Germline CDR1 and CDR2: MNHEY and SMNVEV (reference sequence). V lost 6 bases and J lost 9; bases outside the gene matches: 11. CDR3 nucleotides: TGTGCCAGCAGCGAAATACTAGCGGGGGGGCCGAGTGAGCAGTTCTTC. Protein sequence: CASSEILAGGPSEQFF.

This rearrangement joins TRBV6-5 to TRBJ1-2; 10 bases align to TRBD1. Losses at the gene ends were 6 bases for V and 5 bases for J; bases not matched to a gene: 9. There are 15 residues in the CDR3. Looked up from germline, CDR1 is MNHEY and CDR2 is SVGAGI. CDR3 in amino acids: CASRTVWTGGYGYTF. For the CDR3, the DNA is TGTGCCAGCAGGACGGTCTGGACAGGGGGGTATGGCTACACCTTC.

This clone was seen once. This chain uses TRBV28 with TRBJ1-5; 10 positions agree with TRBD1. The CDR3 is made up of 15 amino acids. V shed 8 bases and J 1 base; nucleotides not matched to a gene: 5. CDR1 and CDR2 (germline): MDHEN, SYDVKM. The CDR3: CASGPGQGSNQPQHF. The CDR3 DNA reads TGTGCCAGCGGCCCGGGACAGGGGAGCAATCAGCCCCAGCATTTT.